This T cell receptor beta chain came from a study of cytomegalovirus exposure and HLA in healthy donors. PCR amplification relied on 60 Vbeta primers (plus 13 Jbeta primers). The table came from immunoSEQ multiplex PCR; TCRdb's copy has only in-frame clones and leaves some out. The repertoire holds roughly 100,000 clones, with 78% as singletons. The CDR3 length is 15 residues. V dropped 5 bases and J dropped 0 bases, with 11 bases sitting between them. Germline values: CDR1 SGHTA, CDR2 FQGNSA. This clone was observed a few times. The sample was PBMCs. The sequence was collected from a woman between 40 and 50 years old in good health and CMV-seronegative. V and J are TRBV7-2 and TRBJ1-3; D is unclear. The CDR3 DNA sequence: TGTGCCAGCAGCGCTAACAGTCTCTCTGGAAACACCATATATTTT. Its translation is CASSANSLSGNTIYF. Full variable domain (outside the CDR3, taken from reference TRBV7-2 and TRBJ1-3): GAGVSQSPSNKVTEKGKDVELRCDPISGHTALYWYRQSLGQGLEFLIYFQGNSAPDKSGLPSDRFSAERTGGSVSTLTIQRTQQEDSAVYLCASSANSLSGNTIYFGEGSWLTVV.